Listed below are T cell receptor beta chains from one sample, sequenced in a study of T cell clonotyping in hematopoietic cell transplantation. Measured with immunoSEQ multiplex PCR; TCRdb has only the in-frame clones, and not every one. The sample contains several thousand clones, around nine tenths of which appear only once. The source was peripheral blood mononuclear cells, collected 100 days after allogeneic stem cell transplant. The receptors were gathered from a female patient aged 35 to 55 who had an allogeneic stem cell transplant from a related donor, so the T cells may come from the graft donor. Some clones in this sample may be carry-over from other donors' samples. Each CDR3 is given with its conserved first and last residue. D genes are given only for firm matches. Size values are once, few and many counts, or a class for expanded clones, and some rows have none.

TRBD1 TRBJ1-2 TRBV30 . TGTGCCTGGAGTGCGCTTGGGACAGGGGGCGCGTATGGCTACACCTTC CAWSALGTGGAYGYTF
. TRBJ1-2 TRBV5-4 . TGTGCCAGCAGCTTGAACGCAGACGGCTACACCTTC CASSLNADGYTF
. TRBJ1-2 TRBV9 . TGTGCCAGCAGCGAGCGGTCAGGGAGCTATGGCTACACCTTC CASSERSGSYGYTF
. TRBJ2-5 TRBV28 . TGTGCCAGCAGTTACTCGGTGCTATTCCTGACCCAGTACTTC CASSYSVLFLTQYF
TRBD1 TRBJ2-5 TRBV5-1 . TGCGCCAGCAGCTTGGGGGGACAGGGATATGGTCAAGAGACCCAGTACTTC CASSLGGQGYGQETQYF
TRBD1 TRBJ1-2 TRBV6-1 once TGTGCCAGCAGTGAAAAGGCAGGGGGCGAGGGCTACACCTTC CASSEKAGGEGYTF
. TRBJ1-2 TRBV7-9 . TGTGCCAGCAGCCTATTGGCCGTCCTAGGGGGCTACACCTTC CASSLLAVLGGYTF
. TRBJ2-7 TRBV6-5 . TGTGCCAGCAGCCCCCCATTGGGCGAGCAGTACTTC CASSPPLGEQYF
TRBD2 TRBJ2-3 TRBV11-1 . TGTGCCAGCAGCTCGGTTAGCGGGAGTACAGATACGCAGTATTTT CASSSVSGSTDTQYF
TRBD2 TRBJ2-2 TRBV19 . TGTGCCAGTAGTATACAGGCTAGCGGGACCACGCGGGACACCGGGGAGCTGTTTTTT CASSIQASGTTRDTGELFF
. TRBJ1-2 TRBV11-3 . TGTGCCAGCAGCTTAGCCACAGGGCCCCGCGTGTATGGCTACACCTTC CASSLATGPRVYGYTF
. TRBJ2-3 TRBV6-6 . TGTGCCAGCAGTTTAGGGAGTTCTAGCACAGATACGCAGTATTTT CASSLGSSSTDTQYF
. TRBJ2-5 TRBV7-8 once TGTGCCAGCAGCTTTCAGGGTGCAGAGACCCAGTACTTC CASSFQGAETQYF
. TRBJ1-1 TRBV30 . TGTGCCTGGAGGAGGGGTTATTCGAACACTGAAGCTTTCTTT CAWRRGYSNTEAFF
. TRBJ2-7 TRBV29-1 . TGCAGCGTTGATTCGGGCAGGTCCTCCTCCTACGAGCAGTACTTC CSVDSGRSSSYEQYF
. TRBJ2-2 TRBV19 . TGTGCCACAAGGCTGGGCGGGGAGCTGTTTTTT CATRLGGELFF
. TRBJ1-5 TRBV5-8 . TGTGCCAGCAGCTTGTTTAATCAGCCCCAGCATTTT CASSLFNQPQHF
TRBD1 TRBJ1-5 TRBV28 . TGTGCCAGCAACAGCCGACAGGGTTCCAACAATCAGCCCCAGCATTTT CASNSRQGSNNQPQHF
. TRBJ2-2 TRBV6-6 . TGTGCCAGCAGTTACTCGAGCCAGGCCGGGGAGCTGTTTTTT CASSYSSQAGELFF
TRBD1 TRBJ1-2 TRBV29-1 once TGCAGCGTTCTGACAGGGAGAGGCTACACCTTC CSVLTGRGYTF
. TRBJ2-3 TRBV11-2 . TGTGCCAGCAGCTTAGGGGGTGGGACTCGGTCATATTTT CASSLGGGTRSYF
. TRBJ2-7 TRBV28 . TGTGCCAGCAGTCTCGCCGGACTACTCTTAGACTACGAGCAGTACTTC CASSLAGLLLDYEQYF
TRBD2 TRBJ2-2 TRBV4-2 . TGTGCCAGCAGCCAAGTTGGACTAGCGGGAGGGCCTAGGACCGGGGAGCTGTTTTTT CASSQVGLAGGPRTGELFF
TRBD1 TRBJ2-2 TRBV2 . TGTGCCAGCAGTAGACAGGGGCCTGCCGTCGCCGGGGAGCTGTTTTTT CASSRQGPAVAGELFF
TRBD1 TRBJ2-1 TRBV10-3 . TGTGCCATCAGTGGGGACAGGGGAATACAGTTCTTC CAISGDRGIQFF
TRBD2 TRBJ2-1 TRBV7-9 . TGTGCCAGCAGCTCGGCTAGCGGGGGGAATGAAGAGCAGTTCTTC CASSSASGGNEEQFF
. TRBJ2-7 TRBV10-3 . TGTGCCATCAGTGACTACGAGAGTTTCTACGAGCAGTACTTC CAISDYESFYEQYF
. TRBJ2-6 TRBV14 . TGTGCCAGCAGCCAAACAGGGGGGGCCAACGTCCTGACTTTC CASSQTGGANVLTF
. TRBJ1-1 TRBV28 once TGTGCCAGCAGCCCCAGGGGCACTGAAGCTTTCTTT CASSPRGTEAFF
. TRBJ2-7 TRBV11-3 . TGTGCCAGTAGCACAGGGTCTTTCGTCGAGCAGTACTTC CASSTGSFVEQYF
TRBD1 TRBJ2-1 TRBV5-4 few TGTGCCAGCAGCTTGACGGGACAGGGGGCCAATGAGCAGTTCTTC CASSLTGQGANEQFF
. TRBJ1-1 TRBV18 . TGTGCCAGCTCACCGCCAGCCAGGGCCACTGAAGCTTTCTTT CASSPPARATEAFF
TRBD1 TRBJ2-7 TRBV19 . TGTGCCAGTAGTAAACCCGGGACAGGGGTCTACGAGCAGTACTTC CASSKPGTGVYEQYF
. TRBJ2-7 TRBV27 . TGTGCCAGCTACAGTTTATCCGCCAGGGGCCACGAGCAGTACTTC CASYSLSARGHEQYF
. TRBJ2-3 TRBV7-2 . TGTGCCAGCAGCTTAAACAGGGATACGCAGTATTTT CASSLNRDTQYF
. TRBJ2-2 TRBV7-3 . TGTGCCAGCAGCTCACGACAGGCAAACACCGGGGAGCTGTTTTTT CASSSRQANTGELFF
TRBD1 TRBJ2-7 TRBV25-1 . TGTGCCAGCAGTGAGGGGACAGGACTCTCCTACGAGCAGTACTTC CASSEGTGLSYEQYF
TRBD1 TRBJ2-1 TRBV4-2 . TGTGCCAGCAGCCAAGGAGACAGGGACAATGAGCAGTTCTTC CASSQGDRDNEQFF
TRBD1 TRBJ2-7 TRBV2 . TGTGCCAGCAGTGAAGTGACAGGGTCCCACGAGCAGTACTTC CASSEVTGSHEQYF
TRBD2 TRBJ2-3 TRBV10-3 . TGTGCCAGCGGCGGGAGGGCCGATGATACGCAGTATTTT CASGGRADDTQYF
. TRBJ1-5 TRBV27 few TGTGTCTCACACCGGGACATCGACCTCTATAGCAATCAGCCCCAGCATTTT CVSHRDIDLYSNQPQHF
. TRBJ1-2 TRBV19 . TGTGCCAGTAGTACTCAGGGAGGAGTGGCTGGCTACACCTTC CASSTQGGVAGYTF
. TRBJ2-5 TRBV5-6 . TGTGCCAGCAGCTTGCGGGAGACCCAGTACTTC CASSLRETQYF
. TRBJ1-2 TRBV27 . TGTGCCAGCGGGGGACTGTATGGCTACACCTTC CASGGLYGYTF
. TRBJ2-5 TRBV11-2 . TGTGCCAGCAGCTCATCCCGGGGCCTTGAGACCCAGTACTTC CASSSSRGLETQYF
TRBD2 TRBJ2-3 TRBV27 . TGTGCCAGCAGATCTACCGGGAGGGTAGCGGGAAGAGATACGCAGTATTTT CASRSTGRVAGRDTQYF
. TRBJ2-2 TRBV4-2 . TGTGCCAGCAGCCCTGACACCGGGGAGCTGTTTTTT CASSPDTGELFF